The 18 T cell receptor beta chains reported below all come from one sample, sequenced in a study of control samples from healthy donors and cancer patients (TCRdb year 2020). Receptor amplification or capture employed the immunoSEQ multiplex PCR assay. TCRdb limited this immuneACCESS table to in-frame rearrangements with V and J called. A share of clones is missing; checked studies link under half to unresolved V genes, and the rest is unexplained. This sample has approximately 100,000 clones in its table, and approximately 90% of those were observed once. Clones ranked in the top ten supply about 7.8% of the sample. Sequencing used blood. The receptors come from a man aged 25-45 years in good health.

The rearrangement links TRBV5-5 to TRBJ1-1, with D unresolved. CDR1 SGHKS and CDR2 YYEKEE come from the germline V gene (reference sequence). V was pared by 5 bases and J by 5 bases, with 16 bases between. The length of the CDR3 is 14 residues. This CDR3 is CASSRRDTRTEAFF. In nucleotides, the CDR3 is TGTGCCAGCAGTAGACGAGATACGAGAACTGAAGCTTTCTTT. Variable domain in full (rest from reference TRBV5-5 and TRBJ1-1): DAGVTQSPTHLIKTRGQQVTLRCSPISGHKSVSWYQQVLGQGPQFIFQYYEKEERGRGNFPDRFSARQFPNYSSELNVNALLLGDSALYLCASSRRDTRTEAFFGQGTRLTVV.

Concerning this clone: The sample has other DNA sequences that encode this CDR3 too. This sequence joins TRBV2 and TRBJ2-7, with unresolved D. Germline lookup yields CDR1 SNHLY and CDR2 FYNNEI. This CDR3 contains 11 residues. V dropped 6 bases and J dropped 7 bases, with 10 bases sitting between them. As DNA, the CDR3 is TGTGCCAGCAGCCTTCAAGATGAGCAGTACTTC. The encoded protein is CASSLQDEQYF.

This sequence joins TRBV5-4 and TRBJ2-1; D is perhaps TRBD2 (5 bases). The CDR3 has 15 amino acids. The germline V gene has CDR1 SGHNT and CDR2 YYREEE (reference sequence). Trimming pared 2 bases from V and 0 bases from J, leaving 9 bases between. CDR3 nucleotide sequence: TGTGCCAGCAGCTTTAGCGTAAGCTCCTACAATGAGCAGTTCTTC. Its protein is CASSFSVSSYNEQFF.

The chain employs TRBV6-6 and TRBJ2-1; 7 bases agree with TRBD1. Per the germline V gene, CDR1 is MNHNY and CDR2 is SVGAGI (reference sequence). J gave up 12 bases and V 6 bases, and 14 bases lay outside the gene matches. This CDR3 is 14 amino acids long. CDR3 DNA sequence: TGTGCCAGCAGGGATGCAGGGGGAGCCGTATGGCAGTTCTTC. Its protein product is CASRDAGGAVWQFF.

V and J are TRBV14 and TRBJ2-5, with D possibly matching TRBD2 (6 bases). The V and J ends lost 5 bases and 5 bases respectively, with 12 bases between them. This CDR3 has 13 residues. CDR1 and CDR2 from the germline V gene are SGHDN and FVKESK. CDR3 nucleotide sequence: TGTGCCAGCAGCGCGGGACCGCGGGAGACCCAGTACTTC. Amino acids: CASSAGPRETQYF.

CDR3 nucleotides: TGTGCCAGCAGGCCGTCCGGCGGAAGATACAATGAGCAGTTCTTC. This sequence encodes CASRPSGGRYNEQFF. The genes are TRBV6-5 and TRBJ2-1; D uncertain. The CDR3 consists of 15 residues. Trimming took off 6 bases at V and 4 bases at J, with 16 bases between the two ends. Germline CDR1 MNHEY, CDR2 SVGAGI.

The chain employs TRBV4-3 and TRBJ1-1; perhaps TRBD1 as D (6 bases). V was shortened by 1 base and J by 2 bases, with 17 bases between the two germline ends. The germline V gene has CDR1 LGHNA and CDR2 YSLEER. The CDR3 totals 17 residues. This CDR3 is CASSQGFTGSKNTEAFF. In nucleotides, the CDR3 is TGCGCCAGCAGCCAAGGATTCACAGGGTCCAAAAACACTGAAGCTTTCTTT.

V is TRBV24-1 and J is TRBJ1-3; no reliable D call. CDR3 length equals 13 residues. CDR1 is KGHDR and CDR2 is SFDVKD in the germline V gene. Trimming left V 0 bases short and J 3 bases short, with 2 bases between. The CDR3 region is CATSDLLGNTIYF. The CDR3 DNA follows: TGTGCCACCAGTGATTTGCTTGGAAACACCATATATTTT.

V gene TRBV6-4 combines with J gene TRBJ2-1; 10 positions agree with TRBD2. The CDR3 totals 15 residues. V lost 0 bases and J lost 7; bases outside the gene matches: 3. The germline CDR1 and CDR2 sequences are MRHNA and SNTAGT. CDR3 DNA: TGTGCCAGCAGTGACTCCGGGACTAGCGTGAATGAGCAGTTCTTC. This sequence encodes CASSDSGTSVNEQFF.

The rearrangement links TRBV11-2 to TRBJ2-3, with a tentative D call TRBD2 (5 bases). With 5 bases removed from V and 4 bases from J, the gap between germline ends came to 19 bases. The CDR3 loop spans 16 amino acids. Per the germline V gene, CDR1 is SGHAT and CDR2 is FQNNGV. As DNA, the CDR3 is TGTGCCAGCAGCACCACCCTCAGCGGCCCCTCAGATACGCAGTATTTT. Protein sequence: CASSTTLSGPSDTQYF.

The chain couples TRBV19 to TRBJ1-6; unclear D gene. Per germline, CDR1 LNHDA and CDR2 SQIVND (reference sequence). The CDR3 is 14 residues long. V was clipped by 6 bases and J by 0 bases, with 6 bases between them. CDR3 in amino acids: CASRKSSYNSPLHF. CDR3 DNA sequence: TGTGCCAGTAGGAAAAGCTCCTATAATTCACCCCTCCACTTT.

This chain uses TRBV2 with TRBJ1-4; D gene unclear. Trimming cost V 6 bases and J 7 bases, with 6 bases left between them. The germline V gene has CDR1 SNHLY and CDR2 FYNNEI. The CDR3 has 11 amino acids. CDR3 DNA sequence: TGTGCCAGCAGATTTGCTGAAAAACTGTTTTTT. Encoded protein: CASRFAEKLFF.

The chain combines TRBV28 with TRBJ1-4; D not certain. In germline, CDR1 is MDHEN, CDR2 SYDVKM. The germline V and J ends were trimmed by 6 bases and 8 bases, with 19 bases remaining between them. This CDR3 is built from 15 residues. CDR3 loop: CASRRLELAREKLFF. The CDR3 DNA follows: TGTGCCAGCAGAAGGCTCGAACTGGCACGGGAAAAACTGTTTTTT. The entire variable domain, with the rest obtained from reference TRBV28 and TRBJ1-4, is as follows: DVKVTQSSRYLVKRTGEKVFLECVQDMDHENMFWYRQDPGLGLRLIYFSYDVKMKEKGDIPEGYSVSREKKERFSLILESASTNQTSMYLCASRRLELAREKLFFGSGTQLSVL.

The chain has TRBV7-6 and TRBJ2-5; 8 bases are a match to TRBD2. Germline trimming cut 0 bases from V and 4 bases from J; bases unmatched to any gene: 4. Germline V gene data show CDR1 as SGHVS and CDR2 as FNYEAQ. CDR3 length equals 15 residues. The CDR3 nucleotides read TGTGCCAGCAGCTTAGCGGCTAGCGGGTTAGAGACCCAGTACTTC. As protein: CASSLAASGLETQYF.

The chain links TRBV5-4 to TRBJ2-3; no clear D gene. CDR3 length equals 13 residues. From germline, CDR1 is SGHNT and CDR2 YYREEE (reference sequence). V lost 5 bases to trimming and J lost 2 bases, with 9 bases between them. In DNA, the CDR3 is TGTGCCAGCAGTAGGTCTTTCACAGATACGCAGTATTTT. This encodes CASSRSFTDTQYF.

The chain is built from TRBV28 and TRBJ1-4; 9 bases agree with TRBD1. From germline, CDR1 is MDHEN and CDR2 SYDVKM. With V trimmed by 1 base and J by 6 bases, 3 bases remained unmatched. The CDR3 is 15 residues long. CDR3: CASSLSGTGYEKLFF. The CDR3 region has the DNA TGTGCCAGCAGTTTATCCGGGACAGGGTATGAAAAACTGTTTTTT.

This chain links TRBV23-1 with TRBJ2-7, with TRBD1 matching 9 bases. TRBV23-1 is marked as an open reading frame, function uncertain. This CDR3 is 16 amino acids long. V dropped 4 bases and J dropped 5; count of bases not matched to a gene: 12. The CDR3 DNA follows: TGCGCCAGCAGTCCCAACCTCGGGACAGGGAGCCACGAGCAGTACTTC. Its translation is CASSPNLGTGSHEQYF.

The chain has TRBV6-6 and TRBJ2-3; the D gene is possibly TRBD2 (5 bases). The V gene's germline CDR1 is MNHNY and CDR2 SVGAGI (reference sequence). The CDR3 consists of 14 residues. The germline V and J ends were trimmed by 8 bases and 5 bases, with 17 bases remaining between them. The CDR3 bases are TGTGCCAGCCGCCTAGCCCGGAATGTAGATACGCAGTATTTT. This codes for CASRLARNVDTQYF.